This TCR beta chain originates from a study of memory CD4+ T cells and cytomegalovirus serostatus. V was clipped by 7 bases and J by 4 bases, with 11 bases between them. This CDR3 spans 13 amino acids. Germline V gives CDR1 MNHNS, CDR2 SASEGT. Single viable CD3+CD4+CD8-CD45RO+ cells were sorted as the memory CD4+ T cells. TCRdb keeps only in-frame clones here, not all; method: immunoSEQ multiplex PCR. The sample contains around 54,000 clones, about 78% of which appear only once. The sequenced sample consisted of memory CD4+ T cells from blood. This sequence was found in an adult in good health and CMV-seronegative. The chain links TRBV6-1 to TRBJ1-5; D is possibly TRBD1 (6 bases). CDR3 nucleotides: TGTGCCAGCACCGGAAGGGGGAATCAGCCCCAGCATTTT. Amino acids: CASTGRGNQPQHF.